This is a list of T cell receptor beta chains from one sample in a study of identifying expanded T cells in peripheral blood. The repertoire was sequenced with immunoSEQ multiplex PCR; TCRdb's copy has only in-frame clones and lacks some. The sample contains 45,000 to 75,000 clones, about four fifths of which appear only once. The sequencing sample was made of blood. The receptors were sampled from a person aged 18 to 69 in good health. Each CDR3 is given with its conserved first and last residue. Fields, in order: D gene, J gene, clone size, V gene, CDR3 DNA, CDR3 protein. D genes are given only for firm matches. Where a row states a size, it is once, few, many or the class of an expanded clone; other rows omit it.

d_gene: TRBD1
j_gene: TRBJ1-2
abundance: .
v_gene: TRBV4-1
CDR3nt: TGCGCCAGCAGCCAAGAGCCAGGGGGTGTCTATGGCTACACCTTC
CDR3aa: CASSQEPGGVYGYTF

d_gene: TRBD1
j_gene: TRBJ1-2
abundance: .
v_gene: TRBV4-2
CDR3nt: TGTGCCAGCAGCCAAGGAGACAGGGATGTAGATGGCTACACCTTC
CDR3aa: CASSQGDRDVDGYTF

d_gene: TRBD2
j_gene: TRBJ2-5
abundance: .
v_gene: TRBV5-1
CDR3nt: TGCGCCAGCAGCCCGGAGGCTAGCGGGGACGGCTGGGAGACCCAGTACTTC
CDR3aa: CASSPEASGDGWETQYF

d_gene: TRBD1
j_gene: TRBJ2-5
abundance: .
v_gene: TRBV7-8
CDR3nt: TGTGCCAGCAGCTATAGGACAGGGGGTGAGACCCAGTACTTC
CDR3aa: CASSYRTGGETQYF

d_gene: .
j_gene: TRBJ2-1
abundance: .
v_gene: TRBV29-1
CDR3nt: TGCAGCGTTCCGAACCCGCGGACGGCCAATGAGCAGTTCTTC
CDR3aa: CSVPNPRTANEQFF

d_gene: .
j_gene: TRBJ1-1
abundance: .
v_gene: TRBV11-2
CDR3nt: TGTGCCAGCAGCTTTCAGGGCGCTGCAGAGACTGAAGCTTTCTTT
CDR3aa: CASSFQGAAETEAFF

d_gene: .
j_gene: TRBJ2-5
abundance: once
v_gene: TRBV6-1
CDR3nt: TGTGCCAGCAGTGAATACCCAGGGGAGACCCAGTACTTC
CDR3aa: CASSEYPGETQYF

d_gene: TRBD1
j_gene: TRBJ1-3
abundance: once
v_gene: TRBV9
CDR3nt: TGTGCCAGCAGTGCCGACAGGGGCCACACCATATATTTT
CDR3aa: CASSADRGHTIYF

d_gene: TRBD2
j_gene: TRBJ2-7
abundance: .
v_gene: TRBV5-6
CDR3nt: TGTGCCAGCAGCTTGAGCGGGAGTTCCTACGAGCAGTACTTC
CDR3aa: CASSLSGSSYEQYF

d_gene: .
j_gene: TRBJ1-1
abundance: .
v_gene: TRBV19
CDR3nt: TGTGCCAGTAGTATTACACGGGGGAACACTGAAGCTTTCTTT
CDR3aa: CASSITRGNTEAFF

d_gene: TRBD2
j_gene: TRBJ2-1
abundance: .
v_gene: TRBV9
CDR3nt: TGTGCCAGCAGCTCTAGCGGGACCGGGAACAATGAGCAGTTCTTC
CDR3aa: CASSSSGTGNNEQFF

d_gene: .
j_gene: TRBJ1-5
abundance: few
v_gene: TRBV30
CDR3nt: TGTGCCTGGAGTTCAAGGACAGATCAGCCCCAGCATTTT
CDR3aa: CAWSSRTDQPQHF

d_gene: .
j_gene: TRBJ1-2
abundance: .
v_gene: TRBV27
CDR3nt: TGTGCCAGCAGTCCCCGAGGGGTTGAAAAGGGCTACACCTTC
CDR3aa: CASSPRGVEKGYTF

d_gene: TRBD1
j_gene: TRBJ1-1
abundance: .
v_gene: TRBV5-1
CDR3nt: TGCGCCAGCAGCCTTTTGGGGACAGGGGAAGGGTACACTGAAGCTTTCTTT
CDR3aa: CASSLLGTGEGYTEAFF

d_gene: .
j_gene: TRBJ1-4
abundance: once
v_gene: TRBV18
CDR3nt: TGTGCCAGCTCACCACAGGGACGGGCTAATGAAAAACTGTTTTTT
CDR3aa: CASSPQGRANEKLFF

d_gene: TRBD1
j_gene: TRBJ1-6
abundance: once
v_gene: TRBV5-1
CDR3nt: TGCGCCAGCAGCCGAGACCAGGGGGCTAATTCACCCCTCCACTTT
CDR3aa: CASSRDQGANSPLHF

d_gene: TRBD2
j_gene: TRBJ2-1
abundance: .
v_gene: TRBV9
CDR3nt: TGTGCCAGCAGCGAGACTAGCGGGGGGGCCGTCGCCTACAATGAGCAGTTCTTC
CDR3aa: CASSETSGGAVAYNEQFF

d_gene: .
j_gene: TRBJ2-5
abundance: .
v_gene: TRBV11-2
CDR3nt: TGTGCCAGCAGCCCCGGGACCCCCGGACAAGAGACCCAGTACTTC
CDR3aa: CASSPGTPGQETQYF

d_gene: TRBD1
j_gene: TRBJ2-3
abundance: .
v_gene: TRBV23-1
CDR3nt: TGCGCCAGCAGTGCCAGGGACAGGGGACGGAGGACAGATACGCAGTATTTT
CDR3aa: CASSARDRGRRTDTQYF

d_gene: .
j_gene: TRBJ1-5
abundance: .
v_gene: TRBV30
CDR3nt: TGTGCCTGGAGTGCAATTGCTAGCAATCAGCCCCAGCATTTT
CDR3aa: CAWSAIASNQPQHF

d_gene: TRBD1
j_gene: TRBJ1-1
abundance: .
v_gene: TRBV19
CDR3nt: TGTGCCAGTACCCTCAGACACTACAGGGGAACTGAAGCTTTCTTT
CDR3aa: CASTLRHYRGTEAFF

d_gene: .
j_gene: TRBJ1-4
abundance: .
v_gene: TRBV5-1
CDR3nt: TGCGCCAGCAGCTCCGGGACCCCGGGAGGGAATGAAAAACTGTTTTTT
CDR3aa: CASSSGTPGGNEKLFF

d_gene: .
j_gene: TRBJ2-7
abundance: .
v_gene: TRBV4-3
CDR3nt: TGCGCCAGCAGCCTAATAGGGACGGGCTCCTACGAGCAGTACTTC
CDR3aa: CASSLIGTGSYEQYF

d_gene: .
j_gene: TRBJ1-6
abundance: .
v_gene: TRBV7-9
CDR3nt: TGTGCCAGCACCTCGGGGGGGGCCAATAATTCACCCCTCCACTTT
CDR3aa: CASTSGGANNSPLHF

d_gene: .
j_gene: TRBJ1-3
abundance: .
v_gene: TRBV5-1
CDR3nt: TGCGCCAGCAGCTTGAGGGGCTCTGGAAACACCATATATTTT
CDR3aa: CASSLRGSGNTIYF

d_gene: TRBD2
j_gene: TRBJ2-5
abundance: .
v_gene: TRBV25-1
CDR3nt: TGTGCCAGCAGTGAATATATAACTAGCGGGAGTTCAGAGACCCAGTACTTC
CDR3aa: CASSEYITSGSSETQYF

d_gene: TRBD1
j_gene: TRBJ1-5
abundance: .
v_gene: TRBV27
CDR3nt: TGTGCCAGCAGTCCTCGACAGGGAGGCCAGCCCCAGCATTTT
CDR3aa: CASSPRQGGQPQHF

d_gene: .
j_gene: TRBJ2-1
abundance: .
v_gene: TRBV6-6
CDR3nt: TGTGCCAGCAGTCGGGACTCATACAATGAGCAGTTCTTC
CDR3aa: CASSRDSYNEQFF

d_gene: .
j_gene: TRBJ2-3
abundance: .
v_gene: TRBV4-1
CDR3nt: TGCGCCAGCAGCCAAGCCGGGACCCCGCAGTATTTT
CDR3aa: CASSQAGTPQYF

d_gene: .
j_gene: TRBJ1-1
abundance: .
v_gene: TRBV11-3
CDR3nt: TGTGCCAGCAGCCCTTACATGAACACTGAAGCTTTCTTT
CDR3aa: CASSPYMNTEAFF

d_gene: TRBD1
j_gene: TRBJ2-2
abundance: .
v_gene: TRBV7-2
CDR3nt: TGTGCCAGCAGCTTAAAAACAGGGGGCACCGGGGAGCTGTTTTTT
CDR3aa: CASSLKTGGTGELFF

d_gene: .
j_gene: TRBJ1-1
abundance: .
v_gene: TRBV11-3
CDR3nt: TGTGCCAGCAGCTTATTCTCCGGAGGACGGGGAATGAACACTGAAGCTTTCTTT
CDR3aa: CASSLFSGGRGMNTEAFF

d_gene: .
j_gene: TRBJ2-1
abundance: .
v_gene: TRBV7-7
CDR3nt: TGTGCCAGCAGCAAGGACCCAATCAATGAGCAGTTCTTC
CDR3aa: CASSKDPINEQFF

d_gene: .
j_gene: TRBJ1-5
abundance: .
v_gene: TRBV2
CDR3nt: TGTGCCAGCACTATTTACGAGCAGCCCCAGCATTTT
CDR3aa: CASTIYEQPQHF

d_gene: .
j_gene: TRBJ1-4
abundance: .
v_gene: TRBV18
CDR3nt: TGTGCCAGCTCGCTCCTAGGAGCGGACGAAAAACTGTTTTTT
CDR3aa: CASSLLGADEKLFF